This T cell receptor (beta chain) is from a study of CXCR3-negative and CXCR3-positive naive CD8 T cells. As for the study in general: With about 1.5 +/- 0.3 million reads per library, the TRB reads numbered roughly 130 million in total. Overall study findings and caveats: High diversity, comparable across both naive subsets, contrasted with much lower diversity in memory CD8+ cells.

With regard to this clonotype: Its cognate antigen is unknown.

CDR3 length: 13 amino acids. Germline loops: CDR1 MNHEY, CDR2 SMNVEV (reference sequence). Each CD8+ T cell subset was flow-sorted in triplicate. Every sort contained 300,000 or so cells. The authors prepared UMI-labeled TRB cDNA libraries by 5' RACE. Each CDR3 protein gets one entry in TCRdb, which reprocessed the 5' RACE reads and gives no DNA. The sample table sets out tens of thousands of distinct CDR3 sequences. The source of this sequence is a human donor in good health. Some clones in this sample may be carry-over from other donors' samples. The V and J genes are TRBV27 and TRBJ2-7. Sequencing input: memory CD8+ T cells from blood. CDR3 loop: CASSFGLVYEQYF.